The 32 T cell receptor beta chains presented below share a single source sample, sequenced in a study of cytomegalovirus exposure and HLA in healthy donors. The primer mix had 60 Vbeta and 13 Jbeta primers. This table comes from immunoSEQ multiplex PCR, and its TCRdb copy is limited to in-frame clones, with some not included. Among approximately 120,000 clones listed, about 85% were seen once. The sequenced material came from PBMCs. All receptors come from a woman in her 30s in good health and CMV-seropositive.

J is TRBJ2-1 and V is TRBV6-4; perhaps TRBD2 as D (6 bases). V was clipped by 0 bases and J by 7 bases, with 13 bases between them. Germline CDR1 and CDR2: MRHNA and SNTAGT. This CDR3 has 15 amino acids. The CDR3 region is CASSDSGGGGNEQFF. CDR3 nucleotides: TGTGCCAGCAGTGACTCGGGGGGAGGAGGGAATGAGCAGTTCTTC.

V gene TRBV29-1 combines with J gene TRBJ1-2; TRBD1 might be the D (6 bases). V lost 1 base to trimming and J lost 5 bases, with 11 bases between them. This CDR3 comprises 13 residues. Germline CDR1 and CDR2: SQVTM and ANQGSEA. As DNA, the CDR3 is TGCAGCGTTGAAGGGACAGCCTCATATGGCTACACCTTC. Translated, it gives CSVEGTASYGYTF.

This chain links TRBV10-3 with TRBJ1-1; TRBD1 agrees at 8 bases. V lost 6 bases to trimming and J lost 4 bases; unmatched junction nucleotides: 10. CDR3 length: 15 residues. Germline V CDR1 and CDR2: ENHRY, SYGVKD. This chain's CDR3 is CAIRPTQGAFTEAFF. The CDR3 nucleotides are TGTGCCATCAGGCCTACTCAGGGGGCATTCACTGAAGCTTTCTTT.

J is TRBJ2-7 and V is TRBV28; no firm D call. V shed 2 bases and J shed 9 bases, with 8 bases lying between them. CDR3 length: 11 residues. Germline V CDR1 and CDR2: MDHEN, SYDVKM. The CDR3 loop reads CASSLQGGQYF. The DNA of the CDR3 is TGTGCCAGCAGTTTACAAGGCGGGCAGTACTTC.

This chain uses TRBV10-3 with TRBJ2-3; TRBD2 matches 9 bases. The V and J ends lost 11 bases and 0 bases, in that order; junction bases with no gene match: 6. The length of the CDR3 is 14 residues. CDR1 ENHRY and CDR2 SYGVKD come from the germline V gene. The CDR3 DNA reads TGTGCCGCCTCTAGCGGGGCTAGCACAGATACGCAGTATTTT. Its translation is CAASSGASTDTQYF.

CDR3 in DNA: TGTGCCAGCAAAATTACTCAGGAAAGCTCCTACGAGCAGTACTTC. It translates to CASKITQESSYEQYF. The V and J genes are TRBV21-1 and TRBJ2-7; TRBD1, the table's D call, lacks a check against the DNA. TRBV21-1 is a listed pseudogene. The CDR3 runs to 15 residues.

V and J are TRBV6-5 and TRBJ2-5; 11 bases are a match to TRBD1. With 5 bases clipped from V and 6 bases from J, the junction kept 5 bases outside the gene matches. From germline, CDR1 is MNHEY and CDR2 SVGAGI. CDR3 length equals 14 residues. DNA of the CDR3: TGTGCCAGCAGTCCCGGGACAGGGGGGAAGACCCAGTACTTC. It is translated as CASSPGTGGKTQYF.

This rearrangement joins TRBV19 to TRBJ2-7; possibly TRBD2 for D (7 bases). CDR3 length equals 15 residues. The V gene's germline CDR1 is LNHDA and CDR2 SQIVND (reference sequence). Trimming stripped 3 bases from V and 0 bases from J, with 12 bases between. Written as DNA, the CDR3 is TGTGCCAGTAGTATTGGGGGCGGGAGCTCCTACGAGCAGTACTTC. It yields the protein CASSIGGGSSYEQYF.

V gene TRBV5-8 combines with J gene TRBJ1-1; 10 bases match TRBD1. Trimming took 4 bases from V and 10 from J; bases not matched to a gene: 13. Per germline, CDR1 SGHTS and CDR2 YDEGEE. The length of the CDR3 is 15 residues. CDR3 amino acids: CASSAPGQGKGPAFF. CDR3 sequence (DNA): TGTGCCAGCAGCGCTCCGGGACAGGGGAAAGGGCCAGCTTTCTTT.

The chain employs TRBV28 and TRBJ2-3, with TRBD2 matching over 12 bases. This CDR3 has 13 amino acids. Trimming at V came to 3 bases and at J to 13 bases, leaving 5 bases not matched to a gene. The germline V gene has CDR1 MDHEN and CDR2 SYDVKM. CDR3 residues: CASSFRLAGEKYF. In DNA, the CDR3 is TGTGCCAGCAGTTTTAGACTAGCGGGAGAGAAGTATTTT.

On this clone itself: A junction boundary mismatches the germline segment, possibly from a read error. The chain joins TRBV18 to TRBJ1-5, with 7 bases aligning to TRBD1. The CDR3 contains 15 residues. From germline, CDR1 is KGHSH and CDR2 LQKENI. CDR3 loop: CASSYDRVSDQPQHF. CDR3 nucleotides: TGTGCCAGCTCATACGACAGGGTTAGCGATCAGCCCCAGCATTTT. The full variable domain, its missing parts supplied by reference TRBV18 and TRBJ1-5, is NAGVMQNPRHLVRRRGQEARLRCSPMKGHSHVYWYRQLPEEGLKFMVYLQKENIIDESGMPKERFSAEFPKEGPSILRIQQVVRGDSAAYFCASSYDRVSDQPQHFGDGTRLSIL.

CDR3 protein: CASSYSGLAGFYEQFF. CDR3 sequence (DNA): TGTGCCAGCAGTTACTCAGGACTAGCGGGATTTTATGAGCAGTTCTTC. The chain carries TRBV6-5 and TRBJ2-1; 12 positions match TRBD2. From germline, CDR1 is MNHEY and CDR2 SVGAGI. V lost 0 bases to trimming and J lost 8 bases; unmatched junction nucleotides: 5. The CDR3 runs 16 residues.

Here the CDR3 reads CASRPGDRSYEQYF. The CDR3 region has the DNA TGTGCCAGCAGGCCCGGGGACAGGAGCTACGAGCAGTACTTC. This rearrangement joins TRBV6-5 to TRBJ2-5; TRBD1 aligns across 8 bases. The DNA end lines up better with TRBJ2-7; the J call may be wrong. Per the germline V gene, CDR1 is MNHEY and CDR2 is SVGAGI. This CDR3 spans 14 amino acids.

This clone has just a few counts. The chain carries TRBV6-6 and TRBJ2-7, with no clear D. Germline V lookup: CDR1 MNHNY, CDR2 SVGAGI (reference sequence). The V and J ends lost 8 bases and 3 bases respectively, with 17 bases between them. The CDR3 runs to 14 residues. The CDR3 spells CASAFGRNDYEQYF. The CDR3 DNA sequence: TGTGCCAGCGCCTTCGGCAGGAACGACTACGAGCAGTACTTC.

The chain recombines TRBV7-3 with TRBJ2-1; 8 bases fit TRBD2. The CDR3 is 16 amino acids. V lost 2 bases to trimming and J lost 6 bases; unmatched junction nucleotides: 9. Germline CDR1 and CDR2: SGHTA and FQGTGA. CDR3 sequence: CASSLWVRGGGNEQFF. Here the CDR3 DNA reads TGTGCCAGCAGCTTATGGGTACGGGGGGGTGGCAATGAGCAGTTCTTC.

This clone was seen a single time. The chain employs TRBV30 and TRBJ1-2; maybe TRBD1 (6 bases). Germline V gene sequence: CDR1 GTSNPN, CDR2 SVGIG (reference sequence). V was clipped by 0 bases and J by 8 bases, with 10 bases between them. This CDR3 contains 12 residues. For the CDR3, the DNA is TGTGCCTGGAGTGTACCAGGGGTGGGCTACACCTTC. Its protein is CAWSVPGVGYTF.

V is TRBV9 and J is TRBJ1-2; 8 bases map to TRBD1. The germline V gene encodes CDR1 SGDLS and CDR2 YYNGEE. V trimming: 1 base; J trimming: 8 bases; junction bases outside the gene matches: 13. This CDR3 has 16 amino acids. In DNA, the CDR3 is TGTGCCAGCAGCGTAAACCTGGGACAGGAGGAAGCCGGCTACACCTTC. Its translation: CASSVNLGQEEAGYTF. Drawing the rest from reference TRBV9 and TRBJ1-2, the complete variable domain is DSGVTQTPKHLITATGQRVTLRCSPRSGDLSVYWYQQSLDQGLQFLIQYYNGEERAKGNILERFSAQQFPDLHSELNLSSLELGDSALYFCASSVNLGQEEAGYTFGSGTRLTVV.

As DNA, the CDR3 is TGTGCCTGGAGACGGCGCAGGGTTGAGACCCAGTACTTC. It is translated as CAWRRRRVETQYF. The J gene is TRBJ2-5, the V gene TRBV30; TRBD1 is a possible D gene (5 bases). The V end lost 3 bases, the J end lost 5 bases, and 13 bases lay between the germline ends. The CDR3 spans 13 residues. Germline lookup yields CDR1 GTSNPN and CDR2 SVGIG (reference sequence).

This rearrangement joins TRBV18 to TRBJ2-1, with 10 bases matching TRBD2. Trimming cost V 5 bases and J 4 bases; bases outside gene matches: 5. Germline CDR1 is KGHSH and CDR2 is LQKENI. This CDR3 region has 15 residues. The CDR3 bases are TGTGCCAGCTCAACAGCGGGGGGGCGATACAATGAGCAGTTCTTC. Translation gives CASSTAGGRYNEQFF.

The CDR3 sequence is CAISEGLALSTDTQYF. The CDR3 DNA reads as TGTGCCATCAGTGAGGGGCTAGCCCTTAGCACAGATACGCAGTATTTT. The rearrangement joins TRBV10-3 to TRBJ2-3; D possibly corresponds to TRBD2 (5 bases). The length of the CDR3 is 16 residues. CDR1 ENHRY and CDR2 SYGVKD come from the germline V gene. V was trimmed by 2 bases and J by 0 bases, leaving 12 bases between them.

The J gene is TRBJ1-3, the V gene TRBV30; 7 bases align to TRBD1. Germline CDR1 GTSNPN, CDR2 SVGIG (reference sequence). This CDR3 region has 16 residues. Trimming removed 2 bases from V and 2 bases from J; junction bases left unmatched: 9. Here the CDR3 reads CAWSPPVTGTGNTIYF. CDR3 nucleotides: TGTGCCTGGAGTCCCCCGGTGACAGGGACTGGAAACACCATATATTTT. The full variable domain, rest sourced from reference TRBV30 and TRBJ1-3, is SQTIHQWPATLVQPVGSPLSLECTVEGTSNPNLYWYRQAAGRGLQLLFYSVGIGQISSEVPQNLSASRPQDRQFILSSKKLLLSDSGFYLCAWSPPVTGTGNTIYFGEGSWLTVV.

The rearrangement uses TRBV7-2 and TRBJ1-2, with TRBD1 matching over 11 bases. The CDR3 spans 13 residues. Germline loops: CDR1 SGHTA, CDR2 FQGNSA. The V gene end was trimmed by 5 bases and the J gene end by 8 bases; junction bases not matched to a gene: 4. CDR3 nucleotide sequence: TGTGCCAGCAGCCCCGGACAGGGGGCCGGCTACACCTTC. It specifies CASSPGQGAGYTF.

V is TRBV5-4 and J is TRBJ2-1, with 8 bases fitting TRBD2. V was pared by 3 bases and J by 4 bases, with 12 bases of the junction left unmatched. Germline-derived CDR1 and CDR2 are SGHNT and YYREEE (reference sequence). This CDR3 has 17 amino acids. The CDR3 loop reads CASSSRLATTFYNEQFF. Here the CDR3 DNA reads TGTGCCAGCAGCTCCAGACTAGCGACTACCTTTTACAATGAGCAGTTCTTC.

This clone was observed a single time. CDR3 coding DNA: TGCGCCAGCAGGCCCGGACAGGGGCAAAACATTCAGTACTTC. Protein: CASRPGQGQNIQYF. The chain links TRBV5-1 to TRBJ2-4, with 9 bases fitting TRBD1. CDR3 length: 14 residues. Germline values: CDR1 SGHRS, CDR2 YFSETQ. V lost 5 bases, J lost 5 bases, and 5 bases stayed unmatched.

The chain combines TRBV23-1 with TRBJ1-5; tentative D call: TRBD1 (5 bases). TRBV23-1 counts as an open reading frame of uncertain function. V was trimmed by 9 bases and J by 3 bases, leaving 15 bases between them. The CDR3 has 14 residues. The CDR3 DNA reads TGCGCCAGTAAGGTGAGCAGGGTCAATCAGCCCCAGCATTTT. Translation: CASKVSRVNQPQHF.

The chain couples TRBV9 to TRBJ1-2; D possibly corresponds to TRBD1 (6 bases). There are 14 residues in the CDR3. V was clipped by 3 bases and J by 4 bases, with 13 bases between them. Germline CDR1 SGDLS, CDR2 YYNGEE. The CDR3 DNA follows: TGTGCCAGCAGCGAGACGCTGGGGGCCTATGGCTACACCTTC. The encoded protein is CASSETLGAYGYTF.

The rearrangement joins TRBV6-1 to TRBJ2-4, with 9 bases matching TRBD2. Per the germline V gene, CDR1 is MNHNS and CDR2 is SASEGT. Trimming cost V 5 bases and J 13 bases; bases outside gene matches: 12. This CDR3 contains 14 residues. CDR3 region: CASSPSLTSGEQYF. CDR3 coding DNA: TGTGCCAGCAGTCCCTCTTTGACTAGCGGCGAACAGTACTTC.

V and J are TRBV28 and TRBJ1-2; perhaps TRBD1 as D (5 bases). The CDR3 covers 12 residues. Trimming pared 2 bases from V and 8 bases from J, leaving 9 bases between. Germline V gives CDR1 MDHEN, CDR2 SYDVKM. This chain's CDR3 is CASSLDSTGYTF. In nucleotides, the CDR3 is TGTGCCAGCAGTTTAGACAGCACCGGCTACACCTTC.

This chain connects TRBV9 to TRBJ2-6; the D is unclear. V was cut by 2 bases and J by 0 bases, with 6 bases left in between. Germline-derived CDR1 and CDR2 are SGDLS and YYNGEE. The CDR3 is 15 amino acids. CDR3 nucleotide sequence: TGTGCCAGCAGCGTCCCTAGCTCTGGGGCCAACGTCCTGACTTTC. This gives the protein CASSVPSSGANVLTF.

This clone has more than one count but fewer than ten. The chain combines TRBV6-5 with TRBJ1-1; 8 nucleotides match TRBD1. The CDR3 is 12 residues long. Germline values: CDR1 MNHEY, CDR2 SVGAGI. Unmatched junction bases numbered 3, after V lost 5 bases and J lost 7 bases. CDR3 sequence (DNA): TGTGCCAGCAGTCGGGACAGGCTTGAAGCTTTCTTT. Translated, it gives CASSRDRLEAFF.

This clone has more than one count but fewer than ten. The chain couples TRBV28 to TRBJ2-3; D perhaps matches TRBD2 (6 bases). Per the germline V gene, CDR1 is MDHEN and CDR2 is SYDVKM. Trimming cost V 6 bases and J 2 bases, with 15 bases left between them. CDR3 length equals 15 residues. CDR3 sequence: CASSPSGLDTDTQYF. The DNA of the CDR3 is TGTGCCAGCAGCCCTTCGGGACTGGACACAGATACGCAGTATTTT.

This clone was observed a handful of times. V usage is TRBV4-1 and J usage is TRBJ1-4; 7 bases match TRBD1. This CDR3 is built from 16 residues. V lost 4 bases and J lost 1; bases outside the gene matches: 6. Germline V lookup: CDR1 MGHRA, CDR2 YSYEKL. The CDR3 DNA reads as TGCGCCAGCAGCCGGGACAGCTTCTTAACTAATGAAAAACTGTTTTTT. It yields the protein CASSRDSFLTNEKLFF.